This T cell receptor (beta chain) appears in the sequencing data of a study of identical twins. From germline, CDR1 is MNHEY and CDR2 SVGAGI. V was clipped by 0 bases and J by 2 bases; unmatched bases: 13. The CDR3 is 19 residues long. A universal primer binding site was introduced by template switching. The final cDNA contained unique molecular identifiers. Via MiXCR, TCRdb re-called the 5' RACE reads, giving one row per CDR3 protein. The table has 650,000 to 800,000 distinct CDR3 sequences, approximately 9% seen once. Comments on this clonotype: Its antigen is currently unknown.

Healthy Caucasians were all of the donors. Overall study findings and caveats: It was possible that invariant MAIT and iNKT cells partly confounded the zero-insertion analyses. Out-of-frame beta chain sequences displayed weaker excess sharing between twins.

This sample also belongs to another study, concerning yellow fever vaccine responses in identical twins.

Sequenced material: PBMCs. This rearrangement joins TRBV6-5 to TRBJ2-3, with 8 nucleotides matching TRBD2. This TCR was recovered from a woman aged 18-29 years in good health. The CDR3 here is CASSYSPLPVAGPTDTQYF. In DNA, the CDR3 is TGTGCCAGCAGTTACTCCCCCTTACCGGTAGCGGGGCCCACAGATACGCAGTATTTT.